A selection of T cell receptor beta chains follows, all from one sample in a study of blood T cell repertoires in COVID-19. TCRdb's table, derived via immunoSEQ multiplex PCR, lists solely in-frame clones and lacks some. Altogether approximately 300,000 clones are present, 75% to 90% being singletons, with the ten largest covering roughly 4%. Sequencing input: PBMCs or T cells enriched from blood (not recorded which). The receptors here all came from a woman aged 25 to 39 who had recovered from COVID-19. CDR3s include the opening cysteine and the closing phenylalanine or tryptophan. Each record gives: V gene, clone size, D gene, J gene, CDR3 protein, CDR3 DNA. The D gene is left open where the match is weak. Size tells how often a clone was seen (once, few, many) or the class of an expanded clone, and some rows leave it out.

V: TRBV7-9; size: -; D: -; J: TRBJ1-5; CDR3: CASSSSGPQHF; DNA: TGTGCCAGCAGCTCATCAGGGCCCCAGCATTTT
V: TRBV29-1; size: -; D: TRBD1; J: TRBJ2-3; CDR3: CSADRDRSDTQYF; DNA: TGCAGCGCCGACAGGGACCGCTCGGATACGCAGTATTTT
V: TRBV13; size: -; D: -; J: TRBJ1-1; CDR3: CASSTMNTEAFF; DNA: TGTGCCAGCTCTACGATGAACACTGAAGCTTTCTTT
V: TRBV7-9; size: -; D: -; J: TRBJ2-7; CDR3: CASSSFQGPLNEQYF; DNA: TGTGCCAGCAGCTCCTTCCAGGGCCCCCTCAACGAGCAGTACTTC
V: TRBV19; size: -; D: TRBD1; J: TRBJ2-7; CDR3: CASSILDTGGEQYF; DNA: TGTGCCAGTAGTATTCTTGACACAGGGGGCGAGCAGTACTTC
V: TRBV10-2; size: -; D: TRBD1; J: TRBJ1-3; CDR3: CASRERQGASGNTIYF; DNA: TGCGCCAGCAGGGAGCGACAGGGAGCCTCTGGAAACACCATATATTTT
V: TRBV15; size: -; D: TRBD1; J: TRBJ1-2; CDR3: CATGQVMGYGYTF; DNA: TGTGCCACCGGACAGGTCATGGGCTATGGCTACACCTTC
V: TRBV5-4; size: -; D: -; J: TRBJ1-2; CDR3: CASSPGGGEINYGYTF; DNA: TGTGCCAGCAGCCCCGGGGGGGGTGAGATTAACTATGGCTACACCTTC
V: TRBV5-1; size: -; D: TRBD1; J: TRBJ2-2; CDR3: CASSLNPRGQNTGELFF; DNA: TGCGCCAGCAGCTTGAATCCCAGGGGGCAGAACACCGGGGAGCTGTTTTTT
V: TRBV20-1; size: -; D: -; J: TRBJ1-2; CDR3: CSASDPGGYTF; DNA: TGCAGTGCTTCTGACCCAGGGGGCTACACCTTC
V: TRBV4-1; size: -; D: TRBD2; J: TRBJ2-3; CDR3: CASSQEGRGGQDTQYF; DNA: TGCGCCAGCAGCCAAGAGGGGCGGGGGGGCCAAGATACGCAGTATTTT
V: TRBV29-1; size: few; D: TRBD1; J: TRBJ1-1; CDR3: CSVSQGKTEAFF; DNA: TGCAGCGTATCACAGGGGAAAACTGAAGCTTTCTTT
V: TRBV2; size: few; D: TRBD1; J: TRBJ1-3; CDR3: CASRGQDSGNTIYF; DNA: TGTGCCAGCAGGGGACAGGACTCTGGAAACACCATATATTTT
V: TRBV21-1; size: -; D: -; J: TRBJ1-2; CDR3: CASSPGTGGAVYGYTF; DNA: TGTGCCAGCAGTCCCGGGACAGGGGGCGCGGTCTATGGCTACACCTTC
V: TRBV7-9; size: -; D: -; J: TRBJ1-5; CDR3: CASSHSNQPQHF; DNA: TGTGCCAGCAGCCATTCCAATCAGCCCCAGCATTTT
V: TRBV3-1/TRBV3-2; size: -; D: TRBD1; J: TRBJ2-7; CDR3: CASSPGQGPYEQYF; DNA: TGTGCCAGCAGCCCGGGACAGGGCCCCTACGAGCAGTACTTC
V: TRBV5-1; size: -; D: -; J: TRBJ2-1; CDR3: CASSRPFGGRNEQFF; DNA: TGCGCCAGCAGTAGACCTTTCGGGGGGCGGAATGAGCAGTTCTTC
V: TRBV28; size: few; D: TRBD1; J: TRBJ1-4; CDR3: CASSSRLSRDRGSYEKLFF; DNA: TGTGCCAGCAGTTCCCGCCTGTCCCGGGACAGGGGATCTTATGAAAAACTGTTTTTT
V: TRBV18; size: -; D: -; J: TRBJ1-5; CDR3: CASSPGHRANEPQHF; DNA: TGTGCCAGCTCACCGGGACATAGGGCCAATGAGCCCCAGCATTTT
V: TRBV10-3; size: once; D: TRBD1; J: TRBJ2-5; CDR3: CASQPRDSQETQYF; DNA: TGTGCCAGTCAGCCCAGGGACAGCCAAGAGACCCAGTACTTC
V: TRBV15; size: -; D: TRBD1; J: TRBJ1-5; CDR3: CATSRTRDRGFNQPQHF; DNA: TGTGCCACCAGCAGAACTCGGGACAGGGGTTTCAATCAGCCCCAGCATTTT
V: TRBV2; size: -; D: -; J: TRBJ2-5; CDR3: CASSELGIYQETQYF; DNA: TGTGCCAGCAGTGAGCTCGGGATATACCAAGAGACCCAGTACTTC
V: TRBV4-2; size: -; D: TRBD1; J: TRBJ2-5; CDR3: CASSQVGTEQETQYF; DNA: TGTGCCAGCAGCCAAGTGGGGACAGAGCAAGAGACCCAGTACTTC
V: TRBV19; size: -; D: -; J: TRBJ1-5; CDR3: CASSPLTGGNQPQHF; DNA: TGTGCCAGTAGTCCCCTTACGGGGGGCAATCAGCCCCAGCATTTT
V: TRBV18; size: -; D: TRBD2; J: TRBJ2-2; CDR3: CASSAGDLRELFF; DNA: TGTGCCAGCTCGGCGGGAGACCTCCGGGAGCTGTTTTTT
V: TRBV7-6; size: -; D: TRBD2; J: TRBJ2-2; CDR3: CASSSGLLTGELFF; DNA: TGTGCCAGCAGCTCGGGACTACTCACCGGGGAGCTGTTTTTT
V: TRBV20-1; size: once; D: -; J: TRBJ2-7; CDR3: CSASGSGEFYEQYF; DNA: TGCAGTGCTAGTGGGTCAGGGGAGTTTTACGAGCAGTACTTC
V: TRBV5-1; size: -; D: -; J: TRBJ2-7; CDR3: CASSFRGTSYEQYF; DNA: TGCGCCAGCAGCTTCAGGGGAACCTCCTACGAGCAGTACTTC
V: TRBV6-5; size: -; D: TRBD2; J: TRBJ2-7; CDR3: CASSSPGGDPTYEQYF; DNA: TGTGCCAGCAGTTCCCCGGGGGGGGATCCCACCTACGAGCAGTACTTC